These 21 T cell receptor beta chains originate from one sample sequenced in a study of Ad26.COV2.S vaccination and SARS-CoV-2 variants. Some clones are missing from TCRdb's copy, which holds only in-frame ones; the method was immunoSEQ multiplex PCR. The sample records 300,000 to 400,000 clones, 92% being singletons. The specimen comprised peripheral blood, sampled after recovery from COVID-19. These receptor sequences come from a human donor who had recovered from COVID-19.

The genes are TRBV5-1 and TRBJ2-4; a weak D match, TRBD2 (6 bases). Germline assignment: CDR1 SGHRS and CDR2 YFSETQ. With 2 bases removed from V and 7 bases from J, the gap between germline ends came to 19 bases. The CDR3 has 16 residues. For the CDR3, the DNA is TGCGCCAGCAGCTTACTAGCTTCGAGATCGTCGAACATTCAGTACTTC. Translation: CASSLLASRSSNIQYF.

The chain combines TRBV18 with TRBJ2-5; D gene uncertain. Trimming stripped 3 bases from V and 3 bases from J, with 11 bases between. The CDR3 totals 14 residues. CDR1 KGHSH and CDR2 LQKENI come from the germline V gene. The CDR3 DNA reads as TGTGCCAGCTCACCGGTCCGAACGAAAGAGACCCAGTACTTC. Protein sequence: CASSPVRTKETQYF.

The chain employs TRBV5-8 and TRBJ1-4; no reliable D call. The CDR3 totals 14 residues. V was clipped by 1 base and J by 8 bases, with 12 bases between them. The germline V gene has CDR1 SGHTS and CDR2 YDEGEE. The CDR3 loop reads CASSLYLGGEKLFF. DNA of the CDR3: TGTGCCAGCAGCTTGTATCTTGGTGGAGAAAAACTGTTTTTT.

The rearrangement uses TRBV6-5 and TRBJ1-3; 8 bases agree with TRBD1. This CDR3 region has 15 residues. Unmatched junction bases numbered 8, after V lost 6 bases and J lost 4 bases. The germline V gene encodes CDR1 MNHEY and CDR2 SVGAGI. The CDR3 region is CASSLGQGTGNTIYF. The CDR3 nucleotides read TGTGCCAGCAGCCTAGGACAGGGCACGGGAAACACCATATATTTT.

The gene calls are TRBV5-1 and TRBJ2-4; the D is unclear. V was cut by 1 base and J by 8 bases, with 13 bases left in between. The CDR3 has 14 residues. The germline CDR1 and CDR2 sequences are SGHRS and YFSETQ. CDR3 coding DNA: TGCGCCAGCAGCTTGACCAGCCTTCGGGACATTCAGTACTTC. Amino acids: CASSLTSLRDIQYF.

The rearrangement joins TRBV3-1 (or the pseudogene TRBV3-2) to TRBJ1-4; the D is unclear. Germline V gene lookup returns CDR1 LGHDT and CDR2 YNNKEL (reference sequence). CDR3 size: 15 residues. The V gene lost 4 bases and the J gene lost 8 bases, with 17 bases spanning the gap. The CDR3 here is CASSPRAQNGEKLFF. CDR3 in DNA: TGTGCCAGCAGCCCCCGGGCGCAGAACGGGGAAAAACTGTTTTTT.

The genes are TRBV19 and TRBJ2-3; TRBD1 aligns across 8 bases. This CDR3 is built from 15 residues. Germline V gives CDR1 LNHDA, CDR2 SQIVND (reference sequence). Trimming took 6 bases from V and 1 from J; bases not matched to a gene: 6. CDR3 DNA sequence: TGTGCCAGTAGCGGACAGGGATGGGGCACAGATACGCAGTATTTT. This translates into CASSGQGWGTDTQYF.

This rearrangement joins TRBV10-3 to TRBJ2-7; D may be TRBD1 (6 bases). Germline V gene sequence: CDR1 ENHRY, CDR2 SYGVKD. With 0 bases removed from V and 3 bases from J, the gap between germline ends came to 15 bases. This CDR3 comprises 16 residues. The CDR3 nucleotides read TGTGCCATCAGTGAGTCTTTACAGGGAGCCTTCTACGAGCAGTACTTC. Protein: CAISESLQGAFYEQYF.

The CDR3 bases are TGTGCCAGCAGCTTAGGATGGGGGGACAGGGGAGGCAATGAGCAGTTCTTC. This gives the protein CASSLGWGDRGGNEQFF. V gene TRBV13 combines with J gene TRBJ2-1; 10 positions match TRBD1. This CDR3 has 17 residues. Germline trimming cut 0 bases from V and 6 bases from J; bases unmatched to any gene: 8. The germline gives CDR1 PRHDT, CDR2 FYEKMQ (reference sequence).

Remarks on this clone: The same CDR3 can be traced to other DNA sequences in this sample. This chain joins TRBV9 and TRBJ2-7; 7 bases line up with TRBD1. CDR1 SGDLS and CDR2 YYNGEE come from the germline V gene. V lost 3 bases and J lost 0; bases outside the gene matches: 3. This CDR3 region has 14 residues. CDR3 sequence reads: CASSAGDSSYEQYF. Written as DNA, the CDR3 is TGTGCCAGCAGCGCCGGGGACAGCTCCTACGAGCAGTACTTC.

The rearrangement uses TRBV6-2 or TRBV6-3 and TRBJ1-1; unclear D gene. There are 12 residues in the CDR3. Per the germline V gene, CDR1 is MNHEY and CDR2 is SVGEGT. V dropped 5 bases and J dropped 8 bases, with 12 bases sitting between them. Written as DNA, the CDR3 is TGTGCCAGCAGTCGGGGTGGCCCCGAAGCTTTCTTT. Residues: CASSRGGPEAFF.

The chain carries TRBV5-1 and TRBJ1-2; 8 bases map to TRBD1. CDR1 is SGHRS and CDR2 is YFSETQ in the germline V gene. The CDR3 runs to 16 residues. The V segment lost 2 bases and the J segment 4 bases; nucleotides outside the gene matches: 10. CDR3 coding DNA: TGCGCCAGCAGCTTTGAAGGTGGCGACAGGGGCTATGGCTACACCTTC. This sequence encodes CASSFEGGDRGYGYTF.

This chain links TRBV10-3 with TRBJ1-4; tentative D call: TRBD1 (5 bases). The germline V and J ends were trimmed by 2 bases and 7 bases, with 8 bases remaining between them. The germline gives CDR1 ENHRY, CDR2 SYGVKD. The CDR3 covers 13 residues. The CDR3, as DNA: TGTGCCATCAGTGAGGGGGGTGGTGAAAAACTGTTTTTT. Its protein product is CAISEGGGEKLFF.

This chain links TRBV27 with TRBJ2-3; 7 bases match TRBD2. Germline V gene lookup returns CDR1 MNHEY and CDR2 SMNVEV (reference sequence). This CDR3 is 14 amino acids long. J lost 2 bases, V lost 7 bases, and 6 bases had no gene match. CDR3 region: CASTPGLLTDTQYF. DNA for the CDR3: TGTGCCAGCACCCCGGGACTACTCACAGATACGCAGTATTTT.

This clone was counted once. V gene TRBV7-7 combines with J gene TRBJ2-5, with 7 positions matching TRBD1. The CDR3 sequence is 14 residues long. The J segment lost 2 bases and the V segment lost 5 bases, leaving 5 bases of the junction unmatched. Germline loops: CDR1 SSHAT, CDR2 FNYEAQ (reference sequence). Here the CDR3 reads CASSPRQGQETQYF. The DNA of the CDR3 is TGTGCCAGCAGCCCCCGACAGGGACAAGAGACCCAGTACTTC.

CDR3 sequence: CASSLNLRVGYGYTF. The CDR3 DNA follows: TGTGCCAGTAGTCTTAACTTACGCGTTGGCTATGGCTACACCTTC. The gene calls are TRBV19 and TRBJ1-2; D is ambiguous. Germline CDR1 is LNHDA and CDR2 is SQIVND (reference sequence). The CDR3 runs 15 residues. V shed 5 bases and J shed 4 bases, with 17 bases lying between them.

J is TRBJ2-5 and V is TRBV4-1; 7 bases agree with TRBD2. Per the germline V gene, CDR1 is MGHRA and CDR2 is YSYEKL. This CDR3 spans 15 amino acids. V lost 3 bases to trimming and J lost 5 bases; unmatched junction nucleotides: 9. CDR3 loop: CASSQGAGSWETQYF. DNA of the CDR3: TGCGCCAGCAGCCAGGGAGCGGGGTCCTGGGAGACCCAGTACTTC.

CDR3 residues: CASSPDRGTPNYGYTF. CDR3 DNA sequence: TGTGCCAGCTCACCGGATAGGGGTACGCCTAACTATGGCTACACCTTC. The rearrangement links TRBV18 to TRBJ1-2; TRBD1 is a possible D gene (5 bases). The CDR3 is 16 residues long. Between the trimmed V and J ends, which lost 3 bases and 0 bases, there was a span of 14 bases. Germline CDR1 and CDR2: KGHSH and LQKENI.

The chain is built from TRBV4-3 and TRBJ1-1, with D tentatively TRBD1 (6 bases). Trimming took 0 bases from V and 8 from J, leaving 13 bases between them. Germline CDR1 reads LGHNA; CDR2 reads YSLEER. This CDR3 is built from 14 residues. The CDR3 protein is CASSQDRGPLEAFF. Written as DNA, the CDR3 is TGCGCCAGCAGCCAAGACAGGGGACCCCTAGAAGCTTTCTTT.

The chain employs TRBV3-1 (or the pseudogene TRBV3-2) and TRBJ1-2; D unclear. V dropped 10 bases and J dropped 4 bases, with 16 bases sitting between them. The V gene's germline CDR1 is LGHDT and CDR2 YNNKEL (reference sequence). The CDR3 runs 13 residues. Written as DNA, the CDR3 is TGTGCCACCCTGGGTACAGATATCTATGGCTACACCTTC. Protein product: CATLGTDIYGYTF.

This chain links TRBV7-3 with TRBJ2-3; no firm D call. With 5 bases removed from V and 4 bases from J, the gap between germline ends came to 10 bases. This CDR3 contains 13 residues. Germline loops: CDR1 SGHTA, CDR2 FQGTGA. CDR3 in DNA: TGTGCCAGCAGCCCGTATGGGCCAGATACGCAGTATTTT. It is translated as CASSPYGPDTQYF.